A selection of T cell receptor beta chains follows, all from one sample in a study of cytomegalovirus exposure and HLA in healthy donors. Some clones are missing from TCRdb's copy, which holds only in-frame ones; the method was immunoSEQ multiplex PCR. The table records 100,000 to 150,000 clones, approximately 75% of them present only once. Sequenced material: PBMCs. The receptors here all came from a woman aged 45-60 years in good health and CMV-seronegative. Each CDR3 is given with its conserved first and last residue. The D gene is left open where the match is weak. Clone size, where shown, is once, few, many, or a class for clones that have expanded.

CDR3aa: CAWSTGTLSTDTQYF
CDR3nt: TGTGCCTGGAGTACCGGGACTCTGAGCACAGATACGCAGTATTTT
j_gene: TRBJ2-3
len: 15
abundance: -
d_gene: -
v_gene: TRBV30

CDR3aa: CARAGPQPQHF
CDR3nt: TGCGCCAGGGCGGGACCCCAGCCCCAGCATTTT
j_gene: TRBJ1-5
len: 11
abundance: -
d_gene: -
v_gene: TRBV10-1

CDR3aa: CASSPPRGTHTDTQYF
CDR3nt: TGTGCCAGCAGCCCTCCCCGGGGGACTCACACAGATACGCAGTATTTT
j_gene: TRBJ2-3
len: 16
abundance: few
d_gene: -
v_gene: TRBV28

CDR3aa: CASSGQGNTEAFF
CDR3nt: TGTGCCAGCAGCGGGCAAGGGAACACTGAAGCTTTCTTT
j_gene: TRBJ1-1
len: 13
abundance: -
d_gene: -
v_gene: TRBV7-3

CDR3aa: CASSPIQGQSYEQYF
CDR3nt: TGTGCCAGCTCACCCATTCAAGGACAATCCTACGAGCAGTACTTC
j_gene: TRBJ2-7
len: 15
abundance: once
d_gene: -
v_gene: TRBV18

CDR3aa: CASRLNYGYTF
CDR3nt: TGTGCCAGCAGGCTAAACTATGGCTACACCTTC
j_gene: TRBJ1-2
len: 11
abundance: -
d_gene: -
v_gene: TRBV2

CDR3aa: CASTPEVGGTYEQYF
CDR3nt: TGTGCCAGCACCCCCGAGGTGGGGGGAACCTACGAGCAGTACTTC
j_gene: TRBJ2-7
len: 15
abundance: -
d_gene: -
v_gene: TRBV7-2

CDR3aa: CASGGTLNTEAFF
CDR3nt: TGTGCCAGCGGAGGGACGTTGAACACTGAAGCTTTCTTT
j_gene: TRBJ1-1
len: 13
abundance: -
d_gene: -
v_gene: TRBV7-9

CDR3aa: CASSVEVGGNTIYF
CDR3nt: TGTGCCAGCAGCGTAGAAGTGGGCGGAAACACCATATATTTT
j_gene: TRBJ1-3
len: 14
abundance: -
d_gene: -
v_gene: TRBV9

CDR3aa: CASSETGWSYEQYF
CDR3nt: TGTGCCAGCTCCGAGACAGGGTGGTCCTACGAGCAGTACTTC
j_gene: TRBJ2-7
len: 14
abundance: -
d_gene: TRBD1
v_gene: TRBV9

CDR3aa: CASSLGGASTDTQYF
CDR3nt: TGTGCCAGCAGCTTGGGCGGGGCCAGCACAGATACGCAGTATTTT
j_gene: TRBJ2-3
len: 15
abundance: -
d_gene: -
v_gene: TRBV7-3

CDR3aa: CASSKVGGANEKLFF
CDR3nt: TGTGCCAGCAGCAAAGTCGGGGGGGCTAATGAAAAACTGTTTTTT
j_gene: TRBJ1-4
len: 15
abundance: -
d_gene: -
v_gene: TRBV21-1

CDR3aa: CASSQDWGVRAVEQYF
CDR3nt: TGCGCCAGCAGCCAAGATTGGGGGGTTAGGGCAGTCGAGCAGTACTTC
j_gene: TRBJ2-7
len: 16
abundance: -
d_gene: -
v_gene: TRBV4-1

CDR3aa: CASSEARVGAFF
CDR3nt: TGTGCCAGCAGTGAAGCGAGGGTCGGAGCTTTCTTT
j_gene: TRBJ1-1
len: 12
abundance: -
d_gene: -
v_gene: TRBV6-1

CDR3aa: CSVVQDTQYF
CDR3nt: TGCAGCGTTGTCCAGGATACGCAGTATTTT
j_gene: TRBJ2-3
len: 10
abundance: -
d_gene: -
v_gene: TRBV29-1

CDR3aa: CASSEFGLLTTGELFF
CDR3nt: TGTGCCAGCAGTGAATTCGGGTTGTTGACCACCGGGGAGCTGTTTTTT
j_gene: TRBJ2-2
len: 16
abundance: -
d_gene: -
v_gene: TRBV25-1

CDR3aa: CASSSGVGYEQFF
CDR3nt: TGTGCCAGCAGCTCTGGAGTGGGTTATGAGCAGTTCTTC
j_gene: TRBJ2-1
len: 13
abundance: -
d_gene: -
v_gene: TRBV11-3

CDR3aa: CSVEGGAAYNEQFF
CDR3nt: TGCAGCGTTGAGGGGGGGGCCGCCTACAATGAGCAGTTCTTC
j_gene: TRBJ2-1
len: 14
abundance: -
d_gene: -
v_gene: TRBV29-1

CDR3aa: CASTLGVQGAAKNIQYF
CDR3nt: TGTGCCAGCACCCTAGGGGTACAGGGGGCTGCCAAAAACATTCAGTACTTC
j_gene: TRBJ2-4
len: 17
abundance: -
d_gene: TRBD1
v_gene: TRBV11-3

CDR3aa: CASSLGSGSHEQYF
CDR3nt: TGTGCCAGCAGCTTAGGAAGCGGGAGCCACGAGCAGTACTTC
j_gene: TRBJ2-7
len: 14
abundance: -
d_gene: TRBD2
v_gene: TRBV7-9

CDR3aa: CASSPQGALGNTIYF
CDR3nt: TGTGCCAGCAGCCCACAGGGGGCGCTTGGAAACACCATATATTTT
j_gene: TRBJ1-3
len: 15
abundance: -
d_gene: TRBD1
v_gene: TRBV7-2

CDR3aa: CATSRDRTGGLDTQYF
CDR3nt: TGTGCCACCAGCAGAGATCGTACGGGAGGCTTAGATACGCAGTATTTT
j_gene: TRBJ2-3
len: 16
abundance: -
d_gene: TRBD2
v_gene: TRBV15

CDR3aa: CASSKGIAGGPDNEQFF
CDR3nt: TGTGCCAGCAGTAAAGGGATTGCGGGAGGGCCAGATAATGAGCAGTTCTTC
j_gene: TRBJ2-1
len: 17
abundance: few
d_gene: TRBD2
v_gene: TRBV7-8

CDR3aa: CASSPPEYSNQPQHF
CDR3nt: TGTGCCAGCTCACCACCGGAGTATAGCAATCAGCCCCAGCATTTT
j_gene: TRBJ1-5
len: 15
abundance: -
d_gene: -
v_gene: TRBV18

CDR3aa: CAISESRQGEDQPQHF
CDR3nt: TGTGCCATCAGTGAATCGAGGCAGGGTGAGGATCAGCCCCAGCATTTT
j_gene: TRBJ1-5
len: 16
abundance: few
d_gene: -
v_gene: TRBV10-3

CDR3aa: CASSRGRVSDTQYF
CDR3nt: TGCGCCAGCAGCAGGGGGCGCGTCTCAGATACGCAGTATTTT
j_gene: TRBJ2-3
len: 14
abundance: -
d_gene: TRBD1
v_gene: TRBV5-1

CDR3aa: CASRLQGAETEAFF
CDR3nt: TGTGCCAGTAGATTACAGGGGGCGGAAACTGAAGCTTTCTTT
j_gene: TRBJ1-1
len: 14
abundance: once
d_gene: TRBD1
v_gene: TRBV19

CDR3aa: CASSYHTGTTEAFF
CDR3nt: TGTGCCAGCAGTTACCACACAGGGACCACTGAAGCTTTCTTT
j_gene: TRBJ1-1
len: 14
abundance: -
d_gene: -
v_gene: TRBV6-5